This T cell receptor (beta chain) comes out of a study of Ad26.COV2.S vaccination and SARS-CoV-2 variants (dated by TCRdb to the early 2020s). Regarding the complete study: Donors in the vaccine arm were drawn from COV1001, a phase I-IIa trial of Ad26.COV2.S in healthy adults that was multicentre, randomized, double-blind and placebo-controlled. Dosing of Ad26.COV2.S was intramuscular, at either 5x10^10 or 1x10^11 viral particles, delivered as one shot or as two shots spaced 56 days apart. Sequencing of the TCRbeta repertoire served to evaluate the specificity and breadth of SARS-CoV-2-reactive T cell receptors following Ad26.COV2.S vaccination. A total of some 30 samples were included in the TCR-sequenced set, comprising some 20 Ad26.COV2.S vaccine recipients, 5 placebo recipients and 8 SARS-CoV-2 convalescent individuals. Trial participants were randomized into five groups of five, in which low-dose or high-dose Ad26.COV2.S was given once or twice, or placebo was given on both occasions. Blinding of investigators to trial group allocation was maintained during experiments and outcome assessment.

The treatment or condition label of this sample denotes: some 20 received Ad26.COV2.S at low or high dose, single or two shots; about 5 received placebo; per-sample allocation not given. Repertoires of vaccine and placebo recipients were sequenced from samples taken on day 63 after the first injection. Cohort 1b enrolled around 23 adults aged 18-55 years at a single site in Boston, USA, between 29 July and 7 August 2020. Ad26.COV2.S was a replication-incompetent adenovirus type 26 vector expressing a prefusion-stabilized SARS-CoV-2 spike protein from the original Wuhan strain. V and J are truncated by 2 bases and 4 bases respectively, leaving an intervening sequence of 14 bases. Per the germline V gene (reference sequence), SEHNR is the CDR1 and FQNEAQ is the CDR2. The CDR3 runs 15 residues from the cysteine to the phenylalanine. The entry retains the CDR3 DNA only, 45 bases that are in frame from base 1.

With regard to this clone: The antigen it binds to is not known. No much larger clone exists at a distance of one base, and base qualities are not known.

What the work shows at the level of the full study, not this receptor alone: Compared with placebo recipients, Ad26.COV2.S recipients showed higher spike-specific TCR breadth (P = 0.0014). Substantial breadth of spike-specific CD8+ and CD4+ T cell responses was reported after vaccination. The study was not powered for comparison of responses between vaccine doses or regimens. Vaccine and placebo recipients had comparable non-spike TCR breadth, which fits with the vaccine containing only spike. The authors noted that total T cell responses may have been underestimated by the TCR breadth and depth analyses.

The immunoSEQ Assay was used to sequence TCRbeta CDR3 regions. After extraction, genomic DNA underwent amplification by bias-controlled multiplex PCR, followed by high-throughput sequencing. The paper's processing steps were these. To quantify the absolute abundance of every unique TCRbeta CDR3 region, sequences were collapsed and filtered. T cell fraction was estimated by normalizing TCRbeta template counts to usable DNA, which was measured by amplifying reference genes present in all nucleated cells. Repertoire TCRs were annotated as SARS-CoV-2-specific when V gene, CDR3 amino acid sequence and J gene were exactly matched to a known reactive TCR set. The reference SARS-CoV-2 TCR set was derived from MIRA and filtered for enrichment in COVID-19-positive ImmuneCODE repertoires, a step that removed public or cross-reactive TCRs. Using the MIRA antigens, annotated TCRs were further analysed by specific ORF or by position within an ORF. Depth was the summed frequency of annotated unique rearrangements, while breadth was defined as annotated unique rearrangements over total unique productive rearrangements. TCR breadth was compared between groups using two-sided Wilcoxon rank-sum tests. Sourced from immuneACCESS, this table was stored by TCRdb with only in-frame sequences that have V and J called. A share of the clones is absent; for the studies checked, an unresolved V gene accounts for under half, and the remainder has no known explanation. V and J calls and clone size follow that table, whereas D and trimming were derived from the DNA. This sample lists a few hundred thousand clones; approximately 92% were detected once. Of the sample, less than 2% is held by the ten largest clones.

The V and J segments used are TRBV7-9 and TRBJ1-2; the D gene cannot be named for sure. The material was peripheral blood, obtained in a trial of Ad26.COV2.S vaccine versus placebo. This clonotype originated in a person aged 18 to 59 who received the Ad26.COV2.S COVID-19 vaccine or a placebo. The DNA is TGTGCCAGCAGCTTAAATCCGGGGATGGGCTATGGCTACACCTTC. The resulting protein is CASSLNPGMGYGYTF.